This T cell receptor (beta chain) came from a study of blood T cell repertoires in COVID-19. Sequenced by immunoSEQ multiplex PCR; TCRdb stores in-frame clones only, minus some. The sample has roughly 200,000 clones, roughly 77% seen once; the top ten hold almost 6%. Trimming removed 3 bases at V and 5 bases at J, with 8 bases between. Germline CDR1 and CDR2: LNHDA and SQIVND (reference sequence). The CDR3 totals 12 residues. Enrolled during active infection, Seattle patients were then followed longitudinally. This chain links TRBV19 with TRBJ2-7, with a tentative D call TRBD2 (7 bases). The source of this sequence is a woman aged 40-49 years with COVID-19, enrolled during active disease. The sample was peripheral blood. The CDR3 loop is CASSMGGHEQYF. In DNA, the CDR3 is TGTGCCAGTAGTATGGGGGGGCACGAGCAGTACTTC.